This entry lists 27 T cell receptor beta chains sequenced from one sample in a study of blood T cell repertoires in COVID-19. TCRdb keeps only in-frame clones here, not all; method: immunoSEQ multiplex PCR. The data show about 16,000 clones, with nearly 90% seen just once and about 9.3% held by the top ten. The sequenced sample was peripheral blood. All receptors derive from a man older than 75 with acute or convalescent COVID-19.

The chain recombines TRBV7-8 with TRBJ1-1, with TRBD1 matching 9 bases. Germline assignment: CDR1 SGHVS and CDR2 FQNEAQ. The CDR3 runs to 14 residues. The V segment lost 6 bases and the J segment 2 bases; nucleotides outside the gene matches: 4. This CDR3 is CASSWGQGNTEAFF. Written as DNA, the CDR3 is TGTGCCAGCAGTTGGGGACAGGGAAACACTGAAGCTTTCTTT.

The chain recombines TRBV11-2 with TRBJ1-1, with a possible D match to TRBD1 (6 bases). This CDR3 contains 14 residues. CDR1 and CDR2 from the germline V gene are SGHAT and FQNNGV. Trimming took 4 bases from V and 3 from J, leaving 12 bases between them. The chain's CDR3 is CASSSQGYDTEAFF. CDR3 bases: TGTGCCAGCAGCTCACAGGGTTACGACACTGAAGCTTTCTTT.

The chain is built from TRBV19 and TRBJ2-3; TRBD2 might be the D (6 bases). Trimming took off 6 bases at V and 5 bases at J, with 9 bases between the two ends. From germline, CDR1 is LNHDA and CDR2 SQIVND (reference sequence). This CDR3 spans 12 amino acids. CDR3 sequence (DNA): TGTGCCAGTAGCGGGAGACGAGATACGCAGTATTTT. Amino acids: CASSGRRDTQYF.

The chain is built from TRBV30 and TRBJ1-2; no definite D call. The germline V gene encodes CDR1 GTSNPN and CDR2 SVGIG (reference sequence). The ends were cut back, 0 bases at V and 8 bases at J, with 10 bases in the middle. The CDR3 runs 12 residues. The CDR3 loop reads CAWSVSQKGYTF. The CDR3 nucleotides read TGTGCCTGGAGTGTATCCCAGAAAGGCTACACCTTC.

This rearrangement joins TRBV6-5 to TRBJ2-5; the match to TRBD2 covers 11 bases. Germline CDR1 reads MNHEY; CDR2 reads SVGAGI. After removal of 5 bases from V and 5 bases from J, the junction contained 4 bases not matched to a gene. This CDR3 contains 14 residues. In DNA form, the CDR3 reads TGTGCCAGCAGTATAGCGGGGGGGCGGGAGACCCAGTACTTC. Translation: CASSIAGGRETQYF.

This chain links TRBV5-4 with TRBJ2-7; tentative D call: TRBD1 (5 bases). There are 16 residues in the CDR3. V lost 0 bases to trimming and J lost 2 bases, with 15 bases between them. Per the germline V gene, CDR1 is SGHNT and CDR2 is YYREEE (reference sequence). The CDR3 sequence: CASSLGQGQYTYEQYF. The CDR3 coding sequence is TGTGCCAGCAGCTTGGGGCAGGGCCAGTACACCTACGAGCAGTACTTC.

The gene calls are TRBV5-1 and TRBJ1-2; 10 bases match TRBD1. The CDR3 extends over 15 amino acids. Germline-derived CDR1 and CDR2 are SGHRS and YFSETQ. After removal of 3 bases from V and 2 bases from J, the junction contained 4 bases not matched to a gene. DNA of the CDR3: TGCGCCAGCAGCTCGTCGGGACAGGGGAACTATGGCTACACCTTC. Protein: CASSSSGQGNYGYTF. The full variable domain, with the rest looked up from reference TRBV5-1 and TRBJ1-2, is KAGVTQTPRYLIKTRGQQVTLSCSPISGHRSVSWYQQTPGQGLQFLFEYFSETQRNKGNFPGRFSGRQFSNSRSEMNVSTLELGDSALYLCASSSSGQGNYGYTFGSGTRLTVV.

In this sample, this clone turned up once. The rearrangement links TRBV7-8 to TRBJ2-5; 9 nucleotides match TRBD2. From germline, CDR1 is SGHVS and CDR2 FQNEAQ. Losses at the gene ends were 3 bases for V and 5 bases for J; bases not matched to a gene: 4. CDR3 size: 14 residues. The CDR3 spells CASSLGLAGETQYF. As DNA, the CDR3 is TGTGCCAGCAGCTTGGGCCTAGCGGGGGAGACCCAGTACTTC.

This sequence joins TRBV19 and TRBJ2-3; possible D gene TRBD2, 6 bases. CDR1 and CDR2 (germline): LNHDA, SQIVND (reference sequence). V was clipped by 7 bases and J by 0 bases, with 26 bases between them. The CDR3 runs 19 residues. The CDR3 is CASTATGLPGLGSTDTQYF. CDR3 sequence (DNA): TGTGCCAGTACCGCGACGGGACTCCCCGGGTTGGGTAGCACAGATACGCAGTATTTT.

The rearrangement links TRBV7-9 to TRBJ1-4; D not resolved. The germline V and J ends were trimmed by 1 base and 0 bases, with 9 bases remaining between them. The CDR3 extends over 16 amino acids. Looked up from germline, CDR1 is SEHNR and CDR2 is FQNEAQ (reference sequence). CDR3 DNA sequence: TGTGCCAGCAGCTTAGGGGCCGGCTCAACTAATGAAAAACTGTTTTTT. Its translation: CASSLGAGSTNEKLFF.

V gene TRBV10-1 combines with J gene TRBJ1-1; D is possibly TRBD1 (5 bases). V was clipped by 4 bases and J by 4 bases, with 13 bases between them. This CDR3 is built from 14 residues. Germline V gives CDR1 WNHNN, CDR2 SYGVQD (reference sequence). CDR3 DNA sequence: TGCGCCAGCAGTGCCCAGGGAAGGGGCACTGAAGCTTTCTTT. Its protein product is CASSAQGRGTEAFF.

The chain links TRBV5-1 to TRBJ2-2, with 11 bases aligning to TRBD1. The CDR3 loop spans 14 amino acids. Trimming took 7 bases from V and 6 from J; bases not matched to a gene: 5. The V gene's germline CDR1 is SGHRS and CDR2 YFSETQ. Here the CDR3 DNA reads TGCGCCAGCGCCGGACAGGGGGCCCCCGGGGAGCTGTTTTTT. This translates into CASAGQGAPGELFF.

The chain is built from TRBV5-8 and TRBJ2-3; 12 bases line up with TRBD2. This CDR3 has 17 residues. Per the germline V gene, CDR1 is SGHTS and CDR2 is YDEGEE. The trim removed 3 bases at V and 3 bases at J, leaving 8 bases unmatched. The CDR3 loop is CASSSALTSGRTDTQYF. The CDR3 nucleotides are TGTGCCAGCAGCTCCGCATTGACTAGCGGGAGAACAGATACGCAGTATTTT.

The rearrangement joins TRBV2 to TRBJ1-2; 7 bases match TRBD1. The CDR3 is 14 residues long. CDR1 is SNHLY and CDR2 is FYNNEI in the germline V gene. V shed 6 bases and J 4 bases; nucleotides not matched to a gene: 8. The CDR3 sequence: CASRGTADIYGYTF. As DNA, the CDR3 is TGTGCCAGCAGGGGGACAGCCGACATCTATGGCTACACCTTC.

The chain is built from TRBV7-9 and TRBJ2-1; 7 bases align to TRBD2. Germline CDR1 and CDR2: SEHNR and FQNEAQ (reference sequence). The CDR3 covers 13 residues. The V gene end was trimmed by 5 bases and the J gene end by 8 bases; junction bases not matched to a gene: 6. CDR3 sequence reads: CASSGGGADEQFF. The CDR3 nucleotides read TGTGCCAGCAGCGGGGGGGGAGCGGATGAGCAGTTCTTC.

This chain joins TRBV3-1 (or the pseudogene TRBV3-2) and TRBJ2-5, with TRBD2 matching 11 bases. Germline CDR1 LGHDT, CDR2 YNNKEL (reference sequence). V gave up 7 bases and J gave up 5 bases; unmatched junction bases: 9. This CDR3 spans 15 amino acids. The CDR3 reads CASKVRTSGQETQYF. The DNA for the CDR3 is TGTGCCAGCAAAGTGAGGACTAGCGGGCAGGAGACCCAGTACTTC.

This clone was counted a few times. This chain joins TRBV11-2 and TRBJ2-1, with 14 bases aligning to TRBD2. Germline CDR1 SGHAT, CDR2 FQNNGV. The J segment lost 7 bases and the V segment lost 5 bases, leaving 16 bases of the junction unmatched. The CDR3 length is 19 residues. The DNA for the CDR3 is TGTGCCAGCAGCCTGACACGACTAGCGGGAGGGATTTTGCGAAATGAGCAGTTCTTC. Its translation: CASSLTRLAGGILRNEQFF.

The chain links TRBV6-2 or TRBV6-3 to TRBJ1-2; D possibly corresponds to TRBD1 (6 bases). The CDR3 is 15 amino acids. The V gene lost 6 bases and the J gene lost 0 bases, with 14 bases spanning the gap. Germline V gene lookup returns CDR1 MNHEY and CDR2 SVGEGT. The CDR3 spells CASSTPTGANYGYTF. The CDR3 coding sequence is TGTGCCAGCAGCACCCCGACAGGAGCTAACTATGGCTACACCTTC.

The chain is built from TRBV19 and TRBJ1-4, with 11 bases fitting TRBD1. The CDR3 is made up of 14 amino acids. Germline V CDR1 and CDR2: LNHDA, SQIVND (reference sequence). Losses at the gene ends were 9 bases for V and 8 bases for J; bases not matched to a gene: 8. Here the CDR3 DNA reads TGTGCCAGCCACCAGAGGACAGGGGGCGAAAAACTGTTTTTT. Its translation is CASHQRTGGEKLFF.

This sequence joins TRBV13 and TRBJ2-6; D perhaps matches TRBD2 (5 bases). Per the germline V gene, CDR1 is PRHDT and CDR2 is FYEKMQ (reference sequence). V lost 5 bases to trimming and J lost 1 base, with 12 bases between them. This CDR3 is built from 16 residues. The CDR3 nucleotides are TGTGCCAGCAGCCAAAATCGACTATCTGGGGCCAACGTCCTGACTTTC. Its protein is CASSQNRLSGANVLTF. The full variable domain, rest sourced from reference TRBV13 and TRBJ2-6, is AAGVIQSPRHLIKEKRETATLKCYPIPRHDTVYWYQQGPGQDPQFLISFYEKMQSDKGSIPDRFSAQQFSDYHSELNMSSLELGDSALYFCASSQNRLSGANVLTFGAGSRLTVL.

CDR3: CASSINGRQPQHF. For the CDR3, the DNA is TGTGCCAGTAGTATTAACGGGAGGCAGCCCCAGCATTTT. The chain has TRBV19 and TRBJ1-5; D gene ambiguous. CDR3 length: 13 amino acids. Trimming took off 3 bases at V and 7 bases at J, with 10 bases between the two ends. The V gene's germline CDR1 is LNHDA and CDR2 SQIVND (reference sequence).

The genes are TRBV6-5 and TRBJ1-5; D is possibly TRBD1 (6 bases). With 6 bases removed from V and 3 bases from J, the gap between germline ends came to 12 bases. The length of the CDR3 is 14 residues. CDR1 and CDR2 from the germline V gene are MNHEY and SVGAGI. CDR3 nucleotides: TGTGCCAGCAGCTCCGGACAGATCAATCAGCCCCAGCATTTT. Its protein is CASSSGQINQPQHF.

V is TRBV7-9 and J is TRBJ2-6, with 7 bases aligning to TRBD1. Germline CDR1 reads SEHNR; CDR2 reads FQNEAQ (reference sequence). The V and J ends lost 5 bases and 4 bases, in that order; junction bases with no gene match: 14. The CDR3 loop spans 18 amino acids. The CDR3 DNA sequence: TGTGCCAGCAGCACCCGGACAGGCCTCCTGAAAGGGGCCAACGTCCTGACTTTC. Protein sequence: CASSTRTGLLKGANVLTF.

The CDR3 coding sequence is TGTGCCAGTAGTATAGTGCCGGGGGGTATTTCTGAAGCTTTCTTT. Translation: CASSIVPGGISEAFF. The J gene is TRBJ1-1, the V gene TRBV19; TRBD1 might be the D (5 bases). CDR1 is LNHDA, CDR2 SQIVND, per germline (reference sequence). This CDR3 contains 15 residues. V was shortened by 1 base and J by 6 bases, with 15 bases between the two germline ends.

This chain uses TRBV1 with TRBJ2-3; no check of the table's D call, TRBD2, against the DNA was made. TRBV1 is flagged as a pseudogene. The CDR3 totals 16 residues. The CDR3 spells CTSPPRGLREADTQYF. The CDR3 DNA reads TGCACCAGCCCCCCCCGGGGACTACGGGAGGCAGATACGCAGTATTTT.

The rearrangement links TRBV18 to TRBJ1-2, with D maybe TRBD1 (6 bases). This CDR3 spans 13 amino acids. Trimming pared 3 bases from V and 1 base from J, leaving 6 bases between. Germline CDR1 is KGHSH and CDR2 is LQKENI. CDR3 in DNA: TGTGCCAGCTCACCGGGACATAACTATGGCTACACCTTC. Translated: CASSPGHNYGYTF.

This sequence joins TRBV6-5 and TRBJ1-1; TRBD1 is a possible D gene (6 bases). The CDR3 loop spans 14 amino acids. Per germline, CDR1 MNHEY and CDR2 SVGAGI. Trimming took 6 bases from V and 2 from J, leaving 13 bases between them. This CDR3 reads CASRDTGLNTEAFF. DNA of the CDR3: TGTGCCAGCAGGGATACAGGGTTAAACACTGAAGCTTTCTTT.